The T cell receptor beta chain described here comes from a study of CD4+ T cells in melanoma (dated by TCRdb to the early 2020s). Regarding the study in general: The study examined neoantigen-specific CD4+ T cells in human melanoma. Results the study describes overall, beyond this receptor: The report described a correlation between neoantigen-specific CD4+ T cells and the function of CD8+ T cells, macrophages and B cells. According to the report, neoantigen-specific CD4+ T cells in melanoma displayed diverse differentiation states.

CDR1 and CDR2, looked up from the germline V gene, are SGDLS and YYNGEE. V lost 0 bases and J lost 6 bases, and the count of bases not matched to a germline gene is 8. CDR3 length: 16 amino acids, cysteine to phenylalanine. Of all the DNA, just the CDR3 is kept, 48 bases in frame from base 1. The donors were melanoma patients. Library construction relied on the immunoSEQ multiplex PCR assay. TCRdb mirrors the immuneACCESS table, restricted to in-frame sequences. Some clones are absent from its copies; in checked studies, under half trace to an unresolved V gene, and the reason for the others is unknown. The sample data list 8,000 to 10,000 clones, and approximately 72% of these were observed just once. The biggest ten clones account for 24% of the sample. As to this clone: What antigen it recognizes has not been identified. Per-nucleotide qualities are absent, and no much larger clonotype sits a single base away.

The sequence links TRBV9 to TRBJ2-1; 8 bases in the junction line up with TRBD2. Material for sequencing was tumor tissue. The TCR originated in a human donor with melanoma. The CDR3 reads CASSVDGSGGANEQFF. The DNA is as follows: TGTGCCAGCAGCGTAGACGGGAGCGGGGGTGCCAATGAGCAGTTCTTC.